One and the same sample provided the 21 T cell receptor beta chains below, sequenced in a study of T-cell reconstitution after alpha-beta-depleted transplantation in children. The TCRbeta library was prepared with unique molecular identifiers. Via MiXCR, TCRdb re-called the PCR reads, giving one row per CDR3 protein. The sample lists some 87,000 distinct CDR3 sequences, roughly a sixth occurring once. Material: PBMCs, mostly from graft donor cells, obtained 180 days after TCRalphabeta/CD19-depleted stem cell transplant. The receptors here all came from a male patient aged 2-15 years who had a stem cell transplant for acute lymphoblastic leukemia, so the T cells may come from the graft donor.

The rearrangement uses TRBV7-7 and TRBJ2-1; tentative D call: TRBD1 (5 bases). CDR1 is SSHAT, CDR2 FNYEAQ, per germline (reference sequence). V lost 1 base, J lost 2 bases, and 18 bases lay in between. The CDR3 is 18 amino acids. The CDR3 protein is CASSLVPPTDRPYNEQFF. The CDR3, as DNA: TGTGCCAGCAGCTTAGTCCCCCCGACTGACAGACCCTACAATGAGCAGTTCTTC.

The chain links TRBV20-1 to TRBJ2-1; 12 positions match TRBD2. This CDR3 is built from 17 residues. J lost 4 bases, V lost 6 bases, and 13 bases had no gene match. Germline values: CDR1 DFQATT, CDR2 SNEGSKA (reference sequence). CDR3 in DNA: TGCAGTGCCCCCAATTTTAGGACTAGCGGGGCGTACAATGAGCAGTTCTTC. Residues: CSAPNFRTSGAYNEQFF.

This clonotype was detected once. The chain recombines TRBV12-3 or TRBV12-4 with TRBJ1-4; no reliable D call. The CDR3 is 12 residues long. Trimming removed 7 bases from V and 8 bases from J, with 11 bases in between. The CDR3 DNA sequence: TGTGCCAGCAAAGGAGGTGGGGAAAAACTGTTTTTT. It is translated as CASKGGGEKLFF.

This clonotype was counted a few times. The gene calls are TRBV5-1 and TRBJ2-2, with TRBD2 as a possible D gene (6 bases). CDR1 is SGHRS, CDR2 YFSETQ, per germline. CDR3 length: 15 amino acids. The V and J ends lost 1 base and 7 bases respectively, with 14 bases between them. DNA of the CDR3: TGCGCCAGCAGCTTGAAGGGACTTCAGGGCGGGGAGCTGTTTTTT. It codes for CASSLKGLQGGELFF.

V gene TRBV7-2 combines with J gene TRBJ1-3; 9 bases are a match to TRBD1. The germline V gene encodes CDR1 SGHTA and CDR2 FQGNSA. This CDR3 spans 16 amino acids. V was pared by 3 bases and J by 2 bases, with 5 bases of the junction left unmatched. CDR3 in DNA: TGTGCCAGCAGCTTGGACAGGGGCATAACTGGAAACACCATATATTTT. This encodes CASSLDRGITGNTIYF.

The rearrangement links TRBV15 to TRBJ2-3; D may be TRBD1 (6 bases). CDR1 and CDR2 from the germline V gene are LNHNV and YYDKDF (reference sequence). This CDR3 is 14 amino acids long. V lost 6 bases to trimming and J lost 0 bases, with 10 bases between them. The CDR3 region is CATRPTGSTDTQYF. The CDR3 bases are TGTGCCACCAGGCCGACAGGCAGCACAGATACGCAGTATTTT.

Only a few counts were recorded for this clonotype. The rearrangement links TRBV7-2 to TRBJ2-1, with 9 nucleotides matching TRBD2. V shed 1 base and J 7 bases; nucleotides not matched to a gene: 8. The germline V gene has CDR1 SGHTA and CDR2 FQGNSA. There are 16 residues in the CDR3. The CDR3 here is CASSLVRRGGENEQFF. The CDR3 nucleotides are TGTGCCAGCAGCTTAGTTCGGCGGGGGGGCGAAAATGAGCAGTTCTTC.

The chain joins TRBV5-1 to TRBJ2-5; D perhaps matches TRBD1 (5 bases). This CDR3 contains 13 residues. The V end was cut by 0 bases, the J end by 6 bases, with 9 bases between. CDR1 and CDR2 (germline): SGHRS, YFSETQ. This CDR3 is CASSLEGPKTQYF. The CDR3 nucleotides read TGCGCCAGCAGCTTGGAGGGGCCCAAGACCCAGTACTTC.

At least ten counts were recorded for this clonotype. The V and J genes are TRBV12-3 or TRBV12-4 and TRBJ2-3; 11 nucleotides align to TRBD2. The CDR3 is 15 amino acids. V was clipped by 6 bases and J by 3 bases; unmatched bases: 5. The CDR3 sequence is CASSLVAGGTDTQYF. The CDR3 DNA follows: TGTGCCAGCAGCCTGGTAGCGGGGGGGACAGATACGCAGTATTTT.

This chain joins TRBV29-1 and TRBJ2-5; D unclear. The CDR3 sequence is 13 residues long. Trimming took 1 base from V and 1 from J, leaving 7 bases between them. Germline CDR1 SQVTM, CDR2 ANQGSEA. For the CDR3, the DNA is TGCAGCGTTGAAGGGTGGCCCCAAGAGACCCAGTACTTC. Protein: CSVEGWPQETQYF.

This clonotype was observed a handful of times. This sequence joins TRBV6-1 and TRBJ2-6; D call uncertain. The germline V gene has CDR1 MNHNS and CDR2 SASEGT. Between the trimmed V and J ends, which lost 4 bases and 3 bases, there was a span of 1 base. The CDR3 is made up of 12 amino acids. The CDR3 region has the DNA TGTGCCAGCAGTGGTGGGGCCAACGTCCTGACTTTC. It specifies CASSGGANVLTF.

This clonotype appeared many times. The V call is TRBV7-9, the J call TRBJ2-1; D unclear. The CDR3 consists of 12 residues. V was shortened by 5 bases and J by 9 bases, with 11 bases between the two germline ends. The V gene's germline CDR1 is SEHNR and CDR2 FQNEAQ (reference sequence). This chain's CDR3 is CASSRGMGEQFF. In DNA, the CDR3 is TGTGCCAGCAGCCGTGGGATGGGTGAGCAGTTCTTC.

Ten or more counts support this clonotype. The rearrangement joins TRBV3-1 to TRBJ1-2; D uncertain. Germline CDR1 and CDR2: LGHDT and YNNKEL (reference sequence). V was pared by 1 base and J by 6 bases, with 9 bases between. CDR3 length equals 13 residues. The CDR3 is CASSQGIRDGYTF. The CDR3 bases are TGTGCCAGCAGCCAAGGAATCAGAGATGGCTACACCTTC.

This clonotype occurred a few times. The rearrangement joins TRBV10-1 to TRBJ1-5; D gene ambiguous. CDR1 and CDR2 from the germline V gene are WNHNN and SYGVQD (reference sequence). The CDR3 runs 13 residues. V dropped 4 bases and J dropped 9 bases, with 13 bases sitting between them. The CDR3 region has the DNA TGCGCCAGCAGTGGGCGCGACCTTAGGCCCCAGCATTTT. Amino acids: CASSGRDLRPQHF.

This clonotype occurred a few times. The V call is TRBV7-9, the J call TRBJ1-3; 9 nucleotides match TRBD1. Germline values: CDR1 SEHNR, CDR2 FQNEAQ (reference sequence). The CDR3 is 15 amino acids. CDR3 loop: CVGGTGPIPGNTIYF. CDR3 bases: TGTGTTGGGGGGACAGGGCCTATTCCTGGAAACACCATATATTTT.

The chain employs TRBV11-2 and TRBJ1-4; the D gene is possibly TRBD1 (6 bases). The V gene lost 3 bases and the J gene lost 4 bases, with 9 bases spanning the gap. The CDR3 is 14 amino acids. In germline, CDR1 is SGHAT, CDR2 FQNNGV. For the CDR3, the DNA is TGTGCCAGCAGCTTCGGGGGCGGTAATGAAAAACTGTTTTTT. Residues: CASSFGGGNEKLFF.

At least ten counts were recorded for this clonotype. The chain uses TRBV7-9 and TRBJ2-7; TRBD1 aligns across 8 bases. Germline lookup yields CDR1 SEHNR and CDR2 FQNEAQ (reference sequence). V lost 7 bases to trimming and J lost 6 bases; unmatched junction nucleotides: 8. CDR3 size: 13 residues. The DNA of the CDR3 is TGTGCCAGCACCGGACAGGGCCAGACCGAGCAGTACTTC. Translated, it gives CASTGQGQTEQYF.

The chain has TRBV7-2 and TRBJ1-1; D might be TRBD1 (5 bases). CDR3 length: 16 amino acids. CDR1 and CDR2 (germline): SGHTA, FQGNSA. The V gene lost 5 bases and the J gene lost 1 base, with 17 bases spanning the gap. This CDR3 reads CASSLGTLRPNTEAFF. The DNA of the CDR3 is TGTGCCAGCAGCCTCGGGACTCTTCGGCCGAACACTGAAGCTTTCTTT.

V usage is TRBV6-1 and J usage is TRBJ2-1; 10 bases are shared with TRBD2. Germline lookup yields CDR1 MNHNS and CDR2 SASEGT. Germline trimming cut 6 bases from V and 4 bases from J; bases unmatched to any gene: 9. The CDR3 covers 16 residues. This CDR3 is CASSGSRTSGYNEQFF. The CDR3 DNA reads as TGTGCCAGCAGCGGATCTCGGACTAGCGGTTACAATGAGCAGTTCTTC.

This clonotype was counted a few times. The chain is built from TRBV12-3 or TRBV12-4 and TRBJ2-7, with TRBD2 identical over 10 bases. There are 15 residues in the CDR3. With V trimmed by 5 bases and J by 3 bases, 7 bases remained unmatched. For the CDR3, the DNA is TGTGCCAGCAGTCAGCGGGGGGGAGGGCTCTACGAGCAGTACTTC. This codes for CASSQRGGGLYEQYF.

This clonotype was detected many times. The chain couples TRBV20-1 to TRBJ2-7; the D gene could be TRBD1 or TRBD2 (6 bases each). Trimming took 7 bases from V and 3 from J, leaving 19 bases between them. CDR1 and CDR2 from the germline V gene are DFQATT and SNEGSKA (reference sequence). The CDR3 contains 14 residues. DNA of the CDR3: TGCAGTGTTACAAGGGGGACTCAAGGCTACGAGCAGTACTTC. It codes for CSVTRGTQGYEQYF.